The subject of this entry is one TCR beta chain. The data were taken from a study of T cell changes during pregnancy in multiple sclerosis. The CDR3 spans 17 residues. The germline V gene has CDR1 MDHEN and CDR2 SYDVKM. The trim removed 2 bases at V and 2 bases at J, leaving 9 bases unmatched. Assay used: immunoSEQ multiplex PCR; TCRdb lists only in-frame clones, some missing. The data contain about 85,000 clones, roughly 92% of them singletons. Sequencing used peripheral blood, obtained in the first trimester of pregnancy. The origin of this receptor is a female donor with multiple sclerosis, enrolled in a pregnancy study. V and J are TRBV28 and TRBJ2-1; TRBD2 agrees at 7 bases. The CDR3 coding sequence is TGTGCCAGCAGTTTAGGAGGGGAGGGGACTCCCTACAATGAGCAGTTCTTC. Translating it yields CASSLGGEGTPYNEQFF.